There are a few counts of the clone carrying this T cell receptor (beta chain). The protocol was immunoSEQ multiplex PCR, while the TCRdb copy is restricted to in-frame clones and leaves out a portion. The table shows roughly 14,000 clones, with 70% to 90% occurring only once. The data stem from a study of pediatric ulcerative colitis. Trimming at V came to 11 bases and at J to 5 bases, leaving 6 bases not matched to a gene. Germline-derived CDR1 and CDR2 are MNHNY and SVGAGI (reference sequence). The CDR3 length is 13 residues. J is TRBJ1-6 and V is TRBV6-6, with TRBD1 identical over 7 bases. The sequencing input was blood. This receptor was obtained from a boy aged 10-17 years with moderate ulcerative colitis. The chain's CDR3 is CAGGDSDNSPLHF. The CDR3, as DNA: TGTGCCGGAGGGGACAGTGATAATTCACCCCTCCACTTT.